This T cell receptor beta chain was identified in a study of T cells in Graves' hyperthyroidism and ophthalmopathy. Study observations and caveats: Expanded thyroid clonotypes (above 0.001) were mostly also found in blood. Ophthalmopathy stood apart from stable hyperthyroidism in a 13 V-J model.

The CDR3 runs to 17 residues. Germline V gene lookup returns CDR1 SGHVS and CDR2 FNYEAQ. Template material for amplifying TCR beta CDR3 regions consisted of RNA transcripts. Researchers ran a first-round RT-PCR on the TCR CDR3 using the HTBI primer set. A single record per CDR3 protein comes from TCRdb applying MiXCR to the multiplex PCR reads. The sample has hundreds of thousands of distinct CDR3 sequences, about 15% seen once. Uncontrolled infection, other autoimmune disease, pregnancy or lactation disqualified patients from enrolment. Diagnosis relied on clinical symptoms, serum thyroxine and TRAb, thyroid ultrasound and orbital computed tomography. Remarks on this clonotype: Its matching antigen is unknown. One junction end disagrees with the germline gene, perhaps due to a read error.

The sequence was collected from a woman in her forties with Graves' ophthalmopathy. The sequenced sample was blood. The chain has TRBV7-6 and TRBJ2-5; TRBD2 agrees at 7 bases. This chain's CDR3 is CASSSGSFVAAGETQCF. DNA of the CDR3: TGTGCCAGCAGCTCAGGGAGTTTTGTGGCCGCGGGAGAGACCCAGTGCTTC.